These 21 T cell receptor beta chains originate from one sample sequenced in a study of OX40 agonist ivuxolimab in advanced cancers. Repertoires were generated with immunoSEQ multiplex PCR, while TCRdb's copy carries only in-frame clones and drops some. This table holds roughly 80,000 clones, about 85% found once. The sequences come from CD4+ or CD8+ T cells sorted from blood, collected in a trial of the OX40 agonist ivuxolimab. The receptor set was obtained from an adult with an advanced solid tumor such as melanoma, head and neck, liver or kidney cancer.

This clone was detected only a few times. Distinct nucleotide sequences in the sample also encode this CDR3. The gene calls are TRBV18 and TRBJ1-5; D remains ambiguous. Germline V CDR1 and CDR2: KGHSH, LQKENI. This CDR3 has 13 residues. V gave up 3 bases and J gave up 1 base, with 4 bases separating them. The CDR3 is CASSPGSNQPQHF. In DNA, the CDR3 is TGTGCCAGCTCACCGGGGAGCAATCAGCCCCAGCATTTT. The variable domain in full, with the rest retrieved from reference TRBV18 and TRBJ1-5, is NAGVMQNPRHLVRRRGQEARLRCSPMKGHSHVYWYRQLPEEGLKFMVYLQKENIIDESGMPKERFSAEFPKEGPSILRIQQVVRGDSAAYFCASSPGSNQPQHFGDGTRLSIL.

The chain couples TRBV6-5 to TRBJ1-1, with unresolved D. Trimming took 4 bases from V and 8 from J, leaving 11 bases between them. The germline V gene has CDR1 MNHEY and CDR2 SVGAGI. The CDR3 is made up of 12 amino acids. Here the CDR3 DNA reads TGTGCCAGCAGTTTCCAAGGAATCGAAGCTTTCTTT. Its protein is CASSFQGIEAFF.

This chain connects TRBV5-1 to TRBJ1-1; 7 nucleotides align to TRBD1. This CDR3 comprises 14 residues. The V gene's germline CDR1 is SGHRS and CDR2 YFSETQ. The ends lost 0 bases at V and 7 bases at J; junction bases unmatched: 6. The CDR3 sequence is CASSLDEGGGEAFF. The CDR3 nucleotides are TGCGCCAGCAGCTTGGACGAAGGGGGCGGTGAAGCTTTCTTT.

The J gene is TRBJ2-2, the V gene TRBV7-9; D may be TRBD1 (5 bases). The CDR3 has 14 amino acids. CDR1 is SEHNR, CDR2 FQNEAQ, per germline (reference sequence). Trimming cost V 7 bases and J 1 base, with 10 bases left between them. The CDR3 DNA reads TGTGCCAGCACCCTAACAGGGAACACCGGGGAGCTGTTTTTT. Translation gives CASTLTGNTGELFF.

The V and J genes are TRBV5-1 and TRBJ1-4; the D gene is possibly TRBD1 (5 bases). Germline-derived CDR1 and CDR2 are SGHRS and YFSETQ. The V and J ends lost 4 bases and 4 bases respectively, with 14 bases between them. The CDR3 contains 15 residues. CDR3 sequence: CASSPEGQGNEKLFF. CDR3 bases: TGCGCCAGCAGCCCCGAGGGGCAGGGTAATGAAAAACTGTTTTTT.

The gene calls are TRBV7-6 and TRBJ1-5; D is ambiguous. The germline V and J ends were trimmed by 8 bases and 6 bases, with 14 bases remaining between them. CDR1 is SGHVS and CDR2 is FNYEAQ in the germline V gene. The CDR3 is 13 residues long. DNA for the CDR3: TGTGCCAGCTCCGAGGCGAGGTTTCAGCCCCAGCATTTT. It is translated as CASSEARFQPQHF.

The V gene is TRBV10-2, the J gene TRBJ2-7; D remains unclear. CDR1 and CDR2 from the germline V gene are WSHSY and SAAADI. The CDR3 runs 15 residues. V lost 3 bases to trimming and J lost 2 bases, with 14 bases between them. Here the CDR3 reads CASSEVGRNTYEQYF. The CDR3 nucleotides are TGCGCCAGCAGTGAAGTCGGGCGCAATACCTACGAGCAGTACTTC.

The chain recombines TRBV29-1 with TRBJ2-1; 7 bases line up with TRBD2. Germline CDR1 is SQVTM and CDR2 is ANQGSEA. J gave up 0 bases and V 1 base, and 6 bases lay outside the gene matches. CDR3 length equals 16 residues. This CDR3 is CSVEGDGGVSYNEQFF. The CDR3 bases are TGCAGCGTTGAAGGAGATGGGGGGGTCTCCTACAATGAGCAGTTCTTC.

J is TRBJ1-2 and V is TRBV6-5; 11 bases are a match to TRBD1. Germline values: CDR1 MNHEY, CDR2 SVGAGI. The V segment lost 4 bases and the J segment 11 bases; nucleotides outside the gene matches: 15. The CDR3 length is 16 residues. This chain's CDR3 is CASSLAGQGAGGLYTF. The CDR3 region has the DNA TGTGCCAGCAGTTTAGCTGGACAGGGGGCAGGGGGCCTTTACACCTTC.

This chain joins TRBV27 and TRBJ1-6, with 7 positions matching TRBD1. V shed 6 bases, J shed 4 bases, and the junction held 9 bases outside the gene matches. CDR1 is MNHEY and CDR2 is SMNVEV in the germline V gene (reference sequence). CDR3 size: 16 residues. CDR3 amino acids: CASRTTGTVYNSPLHF. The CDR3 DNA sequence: TGTGCCAGCAGAACAACCGGGACAGTTTATAATTCACCCCTCCACTTT.

CDR3: CASRPTANTEAFF. The CDR3 coding sequence is TGTGCCAGCAGACCGACGGCGAACACTGAAGCTTTCTTT. The chain combines TRBV6-1 with TRBJ1-1; D gene ambiguous. This CDR3 contains 13 residues. V was cut by 6 bases and J by 1 base, with 9 bases left in between. Germline loops: CDR1 MNHNS, CDR2 SASEGT.

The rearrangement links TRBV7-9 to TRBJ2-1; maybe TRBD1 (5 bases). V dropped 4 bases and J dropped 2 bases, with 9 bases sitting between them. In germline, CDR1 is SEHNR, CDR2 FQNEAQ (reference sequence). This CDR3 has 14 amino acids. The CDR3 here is CASSSGSPYNEQFF. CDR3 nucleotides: TGTGCCAGCAGCTCAGGGTCCCCCTACAATGAGCAGTTCTTC.

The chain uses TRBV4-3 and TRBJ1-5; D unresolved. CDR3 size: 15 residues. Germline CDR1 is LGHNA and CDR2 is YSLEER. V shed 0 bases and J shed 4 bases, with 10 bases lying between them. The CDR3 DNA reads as TGCGCCAGCAGCCAAGAGGCAACGCCTAATCAGCCCCAGCATTTT. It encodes CASSQEATPNQPQHF.

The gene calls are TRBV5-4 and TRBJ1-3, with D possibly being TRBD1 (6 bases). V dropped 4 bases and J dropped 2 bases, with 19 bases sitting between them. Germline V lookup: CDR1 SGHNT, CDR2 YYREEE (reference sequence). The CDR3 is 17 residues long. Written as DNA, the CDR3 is TGTGCCAGCAGCCTTGACACAGGGTGGCGGGCTGGAAACACCATATATTTT. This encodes CASSLDTGWRAGNTIYF.

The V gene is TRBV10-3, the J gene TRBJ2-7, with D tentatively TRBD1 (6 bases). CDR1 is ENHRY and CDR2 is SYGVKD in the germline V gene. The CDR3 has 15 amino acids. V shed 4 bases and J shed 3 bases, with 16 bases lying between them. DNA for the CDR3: TGTGCCATCAGTGGAGGGGCAGGGGCCATCTACGAGCAGTACTTC. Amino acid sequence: CAISGGAGAIYEQYF.

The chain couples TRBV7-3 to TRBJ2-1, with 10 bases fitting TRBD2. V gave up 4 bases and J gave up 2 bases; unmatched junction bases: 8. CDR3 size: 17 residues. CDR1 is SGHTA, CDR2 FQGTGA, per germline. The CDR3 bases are TGTGCCAGCAGCTATGAAAGCGGGGGGGCCCCCTACAATGAGCAGTTCTTC. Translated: CASSYESGGAPYNEQFF. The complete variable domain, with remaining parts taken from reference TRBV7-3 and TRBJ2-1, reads GAGVSQTPSNKVTEKGKYVELRCDPISGHTALYWYRQSLGQGPEFLIYFQGTGAADDSGLPNDRFFAVRPEGSVSTLKIQRTERGDSAVYLCASSYESGGAPYNEQFFGPGTRLTVL.

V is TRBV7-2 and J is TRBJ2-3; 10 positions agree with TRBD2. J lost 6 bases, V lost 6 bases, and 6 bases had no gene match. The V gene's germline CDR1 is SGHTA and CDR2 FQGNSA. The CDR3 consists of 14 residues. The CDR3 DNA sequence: TGTGCCAGCAGACCTCTAGCGGGGGCGGATACGCAGTATTTT. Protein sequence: CASRPLAGADTQYF.

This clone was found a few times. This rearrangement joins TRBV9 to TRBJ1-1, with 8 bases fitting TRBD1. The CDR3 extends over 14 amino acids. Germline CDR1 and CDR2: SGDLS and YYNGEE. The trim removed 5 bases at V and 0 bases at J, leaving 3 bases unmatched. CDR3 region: CASSQGAVNTEAFF. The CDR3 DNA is TGTGCCAGCAGTCAGGGGGCTGTGAACACTGAAGCTTTCTTT.

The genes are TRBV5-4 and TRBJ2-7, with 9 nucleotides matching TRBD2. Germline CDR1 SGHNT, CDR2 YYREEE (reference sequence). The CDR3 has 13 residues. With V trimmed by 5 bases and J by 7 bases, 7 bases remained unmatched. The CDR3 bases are TGTGCCAGCAGTTACGGACTAGCGTCAGAGCAGTACTTC. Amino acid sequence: CASSYGLASEQYF.

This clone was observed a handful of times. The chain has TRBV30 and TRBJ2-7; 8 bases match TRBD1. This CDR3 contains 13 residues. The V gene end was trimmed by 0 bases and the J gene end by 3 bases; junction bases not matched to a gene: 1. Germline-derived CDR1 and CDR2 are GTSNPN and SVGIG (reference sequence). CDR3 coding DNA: TGTGCCTGGAGTGTAACAGGGGGCTACGAGCAGTACTTC. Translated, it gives CAWSVTGGYEQYF. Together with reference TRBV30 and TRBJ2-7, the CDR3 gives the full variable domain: SQTIHQWPATLVQPVGSPLSLECTVEGTSNPNLYWYRQAAGRGLQLLFYSVGIGQISSEVPQNLSASRPQDRQFILSSKKLLLSDSGFYLCAWSVTGGYEQYFGPGTRLTVT.

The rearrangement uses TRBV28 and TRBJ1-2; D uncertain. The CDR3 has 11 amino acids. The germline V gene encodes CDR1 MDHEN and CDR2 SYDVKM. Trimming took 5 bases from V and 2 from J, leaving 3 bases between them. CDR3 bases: TGTGCCAGCAGTCGGAACTATGGCTACACCTTC. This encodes CASSRNYGYTF.